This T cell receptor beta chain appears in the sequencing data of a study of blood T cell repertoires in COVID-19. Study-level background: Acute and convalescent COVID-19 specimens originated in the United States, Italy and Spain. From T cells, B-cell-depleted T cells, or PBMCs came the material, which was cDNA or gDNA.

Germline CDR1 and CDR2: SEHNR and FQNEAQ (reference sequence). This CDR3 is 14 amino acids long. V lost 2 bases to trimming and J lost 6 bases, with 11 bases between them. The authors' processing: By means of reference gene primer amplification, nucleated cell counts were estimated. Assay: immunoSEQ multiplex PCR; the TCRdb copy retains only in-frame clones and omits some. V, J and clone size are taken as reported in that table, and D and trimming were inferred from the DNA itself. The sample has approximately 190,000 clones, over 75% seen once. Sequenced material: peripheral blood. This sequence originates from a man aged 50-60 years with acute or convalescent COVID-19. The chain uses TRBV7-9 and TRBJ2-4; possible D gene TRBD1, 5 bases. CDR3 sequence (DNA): TGTGCCAGCAGCTTACCGGGTCAGGGAAACATTCAGTACTTC. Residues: CASSLPGQGNIQYF. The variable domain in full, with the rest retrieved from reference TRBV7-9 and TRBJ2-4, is DTGVSQNPRHKITKRGQNVTFRCDPISEHNRLYWYRQTLGQGPEFLTYFQNEAQLEKSRLLSDRFSAERPKGSFSTLEIQRTEQGDSAMYLCASSLPGQGNIQYFGAGTRLSVL.